This T cell receptor (beta chain) was found in a study of blood T cell repertoires in COVID-19. Source study methods: Reference gene primer amplification yielded estimated nucleated cell counts. Clones were read by immunoSEQ multiplex PCR, and TCRdb kept only the in-frame ones, dropping some. V and J calls and clone size come straight from that table; D and trimming were deduced from the DNA. The table includes about 250,000 clones, about 90% detected once. Followed over time, Seattle patients had been enrolled while infection was active. The CDR3 has 15 amino acids. CDR1 and CDR2 from the germline V gene are SGDLS and YYNGEE. V lost 5 bases, J lost 3 bases, and 14 bases lay in between.

This clonotype was obtained from a young man with COVID-19, enrolled during active disease. The chain carries TRBV9 and TRBJ2-2; tentative D call: TRBD1 (5 bases). Input material: peripheral blood. The CDR3 coding sequence is TGTGCCAGCAGACGGGCAGGGTCACACACCGGGGAGCTGTTTTTT. Translating it yields CASRRAGSHTGELFF.